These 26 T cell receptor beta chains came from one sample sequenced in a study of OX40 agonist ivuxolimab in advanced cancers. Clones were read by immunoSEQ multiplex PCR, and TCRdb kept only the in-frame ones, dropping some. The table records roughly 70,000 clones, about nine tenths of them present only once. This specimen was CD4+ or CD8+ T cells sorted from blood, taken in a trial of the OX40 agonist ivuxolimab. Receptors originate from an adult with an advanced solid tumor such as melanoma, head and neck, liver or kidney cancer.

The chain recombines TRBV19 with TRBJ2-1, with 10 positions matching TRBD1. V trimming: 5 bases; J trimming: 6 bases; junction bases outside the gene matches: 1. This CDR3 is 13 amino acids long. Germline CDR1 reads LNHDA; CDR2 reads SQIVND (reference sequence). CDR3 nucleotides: TGTGCCAGTAGTTGGACAGGGGGCAATGAGCAGTTCTTC. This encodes CASSWTGGNEQFF. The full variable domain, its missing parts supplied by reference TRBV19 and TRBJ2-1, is DGGITQSPKYLFRKEGQNVTLSCEQNLNHDAMYWYRQDPGQGLRLIYYSQIVNDFQKGDIAEGYSVSREKKESFPLTVTSAQKNPTAFYLCASSWTGGNEQFFGPGTRLTVL.

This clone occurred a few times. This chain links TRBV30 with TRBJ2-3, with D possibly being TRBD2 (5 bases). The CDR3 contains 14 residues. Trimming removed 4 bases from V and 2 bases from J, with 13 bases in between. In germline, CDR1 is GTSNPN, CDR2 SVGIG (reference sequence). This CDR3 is CAWTEVQATDTQYF. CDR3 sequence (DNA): TGTGCCTGGACGGAGGTCCAGGCCACAGATACGCAGTATTTT.

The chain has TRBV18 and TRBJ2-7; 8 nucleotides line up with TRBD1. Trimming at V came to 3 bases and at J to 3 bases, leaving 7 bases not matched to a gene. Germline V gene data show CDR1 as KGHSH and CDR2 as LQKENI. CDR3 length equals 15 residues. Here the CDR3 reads CASSPVGQGSYEQYF. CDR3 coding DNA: TGTGCCAGCTCACCTGTTGGACAGGGAAGCTACGAGCAGTACTTC.

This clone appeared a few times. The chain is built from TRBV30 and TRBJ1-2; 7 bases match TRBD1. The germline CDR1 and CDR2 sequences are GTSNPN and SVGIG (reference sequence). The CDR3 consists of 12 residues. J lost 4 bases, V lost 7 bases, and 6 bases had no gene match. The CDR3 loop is CALGQSFYGYTF. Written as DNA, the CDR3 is TGTGCCTTGGGACAGAGCTTCTATGGCTACACCTTC.

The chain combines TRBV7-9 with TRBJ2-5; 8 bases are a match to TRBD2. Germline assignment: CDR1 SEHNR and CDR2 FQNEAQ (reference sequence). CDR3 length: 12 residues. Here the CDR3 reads CASGGYQETQYF. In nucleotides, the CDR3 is TGTGCTTCGGGGGGGTACCAAGAGACCCAGTACTTC. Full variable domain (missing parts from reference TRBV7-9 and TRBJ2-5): DTGVSQNPRHKITKRGQNVTFRCDPISEHNRLYWYRQTLGQGPEFLTYFQNEAQLEKSRLLSDRFSAERPKGSFSTLEIQRTEQGDSAMYLCASGGYQETQYFGPGTRLLVL.

CDR3 amino acids: CASREPGQGDQPQHF. DNA of the CDR3: TGTGCCAGCAGAGAGCCGGGACAGGGGGATCAGCCCCAGCATTTT. The chain combines TRBV28 with TRBJ1-5; TRBD1 aligns across 11 bases. V was clipped by 6 bases and J by 5 bases; unmatched bases: 6. CDR3 length equals 15 residues. Germline loops: CDR1 MDHEN, CDR2 SYDVKM.

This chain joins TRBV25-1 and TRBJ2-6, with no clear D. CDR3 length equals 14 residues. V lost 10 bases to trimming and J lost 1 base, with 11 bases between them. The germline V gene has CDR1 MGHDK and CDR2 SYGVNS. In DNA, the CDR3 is TGTGCCAACAGCCCCTTATCTGGGGCCAACGTCCTGACTTTC. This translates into CANSPLSGANVLTF. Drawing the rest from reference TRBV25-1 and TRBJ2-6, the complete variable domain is EADIYQTPRYLVIGTGKKITLECSQTMGHDKMYWYQQDPGMELHLIHYSYGVNSTEKGDLSSESTVSRIRTEHFPLTLESARPSHTSQYLCANSPLSGANVLTFGAGSRLTVL.

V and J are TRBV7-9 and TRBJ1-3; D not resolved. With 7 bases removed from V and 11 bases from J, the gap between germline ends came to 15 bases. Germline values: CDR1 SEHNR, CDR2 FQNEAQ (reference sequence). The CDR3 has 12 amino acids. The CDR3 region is CASIGIYVAIYF. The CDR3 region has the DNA TGTGCCAGCATAGGTATCTACGTCGCCATATATTTT.

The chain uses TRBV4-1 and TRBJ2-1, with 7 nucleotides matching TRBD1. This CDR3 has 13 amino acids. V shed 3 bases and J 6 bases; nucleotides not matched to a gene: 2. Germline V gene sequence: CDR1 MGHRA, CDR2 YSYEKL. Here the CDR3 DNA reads TGCGCCAGCAGCCACGGACAGGCCAATGAGCAGTTCTTC. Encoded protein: CASSHGQANEQFF.

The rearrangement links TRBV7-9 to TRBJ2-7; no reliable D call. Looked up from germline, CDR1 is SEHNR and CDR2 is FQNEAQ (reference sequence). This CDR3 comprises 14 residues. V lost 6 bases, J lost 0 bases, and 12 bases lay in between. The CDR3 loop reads CASRENSLSYEQYF. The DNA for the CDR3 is TGTGCCAGCAGAGAAAACAGCCTCTCCTACGAGCAGTACTTC.

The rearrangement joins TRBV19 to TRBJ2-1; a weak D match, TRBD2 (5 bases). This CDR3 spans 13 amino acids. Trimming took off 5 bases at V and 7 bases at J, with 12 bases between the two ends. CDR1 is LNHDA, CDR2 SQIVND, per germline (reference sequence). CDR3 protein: CASSPTLGNEQFF. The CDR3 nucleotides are TGTGCCAGTAGTCCTACACTAGGGAATGAGCAGTTCTTC.

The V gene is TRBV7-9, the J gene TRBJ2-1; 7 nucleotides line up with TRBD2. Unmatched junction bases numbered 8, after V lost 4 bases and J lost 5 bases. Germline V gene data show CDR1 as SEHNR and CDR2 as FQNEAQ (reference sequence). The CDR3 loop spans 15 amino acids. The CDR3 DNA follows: TGTGCCAGCAGCTCCACTAGCGATCCGGACAATGAGCAGTTCTTC. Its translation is CASSSTSDPDNEQFF.

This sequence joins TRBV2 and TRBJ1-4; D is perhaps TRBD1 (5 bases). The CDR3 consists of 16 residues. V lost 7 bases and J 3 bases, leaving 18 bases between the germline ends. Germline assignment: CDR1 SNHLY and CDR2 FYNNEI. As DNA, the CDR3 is TGTGCCAGCACTGGGGACCTTAGTGGAGCTAATGAAAAACTGTTTTTT. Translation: CASTGDLSGANEKLFF.

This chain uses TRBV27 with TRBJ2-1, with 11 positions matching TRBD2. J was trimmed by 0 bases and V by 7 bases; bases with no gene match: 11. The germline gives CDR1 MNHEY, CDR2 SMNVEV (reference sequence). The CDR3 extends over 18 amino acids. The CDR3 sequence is CASTPLGTSGSSYNEQFF. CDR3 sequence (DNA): TGTGCCAGCACCCCTCTGGGGACTAGCGGCAGCTCCTACAATGAGCAGTTCTTC.

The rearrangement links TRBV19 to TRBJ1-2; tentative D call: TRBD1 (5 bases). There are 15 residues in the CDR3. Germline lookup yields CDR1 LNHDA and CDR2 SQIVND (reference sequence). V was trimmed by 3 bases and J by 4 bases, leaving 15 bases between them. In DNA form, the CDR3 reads TGTGCCAGTAGTATGGGGGAACTGGCGTTCTATGGCTACACCTTC. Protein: CASSMGELAFYGYTF. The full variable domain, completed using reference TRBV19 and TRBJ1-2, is DGGITQSPKYLFRKEGQNVTLSCEQNLNHDAMYWYRQDPGQGLRLIYYSQIVNDFQKGDIAEGYSVSREKKESFPLTVTSAQKNPTAFYLCASSMGELAFYGYTFGSGTRLTVV.

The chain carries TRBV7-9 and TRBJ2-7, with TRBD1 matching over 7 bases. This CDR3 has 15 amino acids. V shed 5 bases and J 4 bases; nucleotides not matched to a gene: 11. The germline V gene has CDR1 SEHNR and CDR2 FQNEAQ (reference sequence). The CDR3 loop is CASSHRDSRTYEQYF. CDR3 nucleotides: TGTGCCAGCAGCCACCGGGACAGCCGAACGTACGAGCAGTACTTC.

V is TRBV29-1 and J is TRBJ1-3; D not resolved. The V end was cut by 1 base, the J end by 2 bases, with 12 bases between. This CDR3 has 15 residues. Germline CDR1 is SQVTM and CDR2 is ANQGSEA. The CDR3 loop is CSVEVVAVAGNTIYF. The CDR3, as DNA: TGCAGCGTTGAAGTGGTGGCAGTGGCTGGAAACACCATATATTTT.

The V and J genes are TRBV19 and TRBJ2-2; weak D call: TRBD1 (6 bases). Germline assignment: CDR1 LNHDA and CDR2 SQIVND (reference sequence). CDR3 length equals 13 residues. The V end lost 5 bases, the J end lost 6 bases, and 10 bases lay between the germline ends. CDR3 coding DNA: TGTGCCAGTAGTGGGAAGGGGGCCGGGGAGCTGTTTTTT. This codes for CASSGKGAGELFF.

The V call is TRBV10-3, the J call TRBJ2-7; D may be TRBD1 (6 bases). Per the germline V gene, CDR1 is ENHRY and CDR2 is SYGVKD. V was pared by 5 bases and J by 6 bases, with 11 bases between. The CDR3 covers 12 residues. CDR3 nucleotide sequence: TGTGCCATCAGTATGACAGGAGTCGAGCAGTACTTC. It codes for CAISMTGVEQYF.

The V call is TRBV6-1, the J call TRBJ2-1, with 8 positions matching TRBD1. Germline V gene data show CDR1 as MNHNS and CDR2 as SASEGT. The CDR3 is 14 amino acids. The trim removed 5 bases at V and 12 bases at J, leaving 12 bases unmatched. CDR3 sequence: CASSSLTGATGQFF. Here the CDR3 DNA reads TGTGCCAGCAGTTCTTTGACAGGGGCTACAGGGCAGTTCTTC.

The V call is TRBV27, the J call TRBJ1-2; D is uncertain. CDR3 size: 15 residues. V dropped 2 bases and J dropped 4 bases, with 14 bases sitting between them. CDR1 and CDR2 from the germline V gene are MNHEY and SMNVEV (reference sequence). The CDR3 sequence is CASSLDVALGYGYTF. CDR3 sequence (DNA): TGTGCCAGCAGTTTAGATGTTGCTCTGGGCTATGGCTACACCTTC.

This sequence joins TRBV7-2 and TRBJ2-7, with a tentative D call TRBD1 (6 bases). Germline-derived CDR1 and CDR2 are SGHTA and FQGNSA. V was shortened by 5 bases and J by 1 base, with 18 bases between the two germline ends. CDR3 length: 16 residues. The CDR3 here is CASSRSSGTPSYEQYF. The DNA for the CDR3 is TGTGCCAGCAGCCGTTCTTCCGGGACACCTTCCTACGAGCAGTACTTC.

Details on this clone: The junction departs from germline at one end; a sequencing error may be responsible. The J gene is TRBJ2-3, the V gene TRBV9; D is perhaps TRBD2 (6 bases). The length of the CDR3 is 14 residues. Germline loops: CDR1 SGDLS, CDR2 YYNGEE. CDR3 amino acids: CASSVDGSRDTQYF. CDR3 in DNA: TGTGCCAGCAGCGTAGACGGGAGCAGAGATACGCAGTATTTT. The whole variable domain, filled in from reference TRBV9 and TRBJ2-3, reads DSGVTQTPKHLITATGQRVTLRCSPRSGDLSVYWYQQSLDQGLQFLIQYYNGEERAKGNILERFSAQQFPDLHSELNLSSLELGDSALYFCASSVDGSRDTQYFGPGTRLTVL.

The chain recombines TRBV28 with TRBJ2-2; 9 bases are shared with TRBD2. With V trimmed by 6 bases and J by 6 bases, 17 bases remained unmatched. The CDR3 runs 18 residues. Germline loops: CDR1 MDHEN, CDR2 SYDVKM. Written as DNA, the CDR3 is TGTGCCAGCAGAGGGACTAGCTTCCCCATACGAAGAGCCGGGGAGCTGTTTTTT. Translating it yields CASRGTSFPIRRAGELFF.

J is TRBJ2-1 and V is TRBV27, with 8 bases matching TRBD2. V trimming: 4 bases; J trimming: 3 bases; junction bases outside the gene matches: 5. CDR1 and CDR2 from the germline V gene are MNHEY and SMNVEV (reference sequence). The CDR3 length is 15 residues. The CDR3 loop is CASSSGLALYNEQFF. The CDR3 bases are TGTGCCAGCAGTTCCGGACTAGCACTCTACAATGAGCAGTTCTTC.

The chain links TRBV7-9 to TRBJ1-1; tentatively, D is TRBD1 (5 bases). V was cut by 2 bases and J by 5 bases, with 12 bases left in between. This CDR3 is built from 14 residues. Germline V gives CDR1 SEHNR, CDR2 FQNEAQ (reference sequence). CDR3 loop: CASSLPSGITEAFF. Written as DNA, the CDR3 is TGTGCCAGCAGCTTACCATCAGGGATAACTGAAGCTTTCTTT.